This T cell receptor (beta chain) emerged from a study of beta chain features in type 1 diabetes. Expressed TCRB transcripts were sequenced because the isolated RNA had all been reverse transcribed beforehand. Clones were sequenced by immunoSEQ multiplex PCR, and TCRdb holds only the in-frame ones, with some missing. This table holds 600,000 to 650,000 clones, 15% to 18% found once. Sampling consisted of one heparinised blood draw per donor, averaging around 100 mL. Germline CDR1 LNHNV, CDR2 YYDKDF (reference sequence). Trimming removed 5 bases from V and 7 bases from J; junction bases left unmatched: 7. The CDR3 totals 14 residues. This clone was observed a handful of times. Its antigen remains unknown. Study findings and constraints: The question left open here concerned HLA type influencing TCRB rearrangement.

The TCR sequence derives from a young man in good health. This chain links TRBV15 with TRBJ2-2; 7 bases fit TRBD2. Sequenced input: naive CD4+ T cells from blood. The CDR3, as DNA: TGTGCCACCAGCCTTATGCGGGGGATCGGGGAGCTGTTTTTT. Protein: CATSLMRGIGELFF.